Listed below are T cell receptor beta chains from one sample, sequenced in a study of shared clonotypes between healthy human individuals. Repertoires were generated with immunoSEQ multiplex PCR, while TCRdb's copy carries only in-frame clones and drops some. The sample yields roughly 590,000 clones, about 95% seen once. Input material: naive CD8+ T cells sorted from blood. The receptors were gathered from a young woman in good health. The CDR3 runs from the conserved cysteine through the conserved F or W. The order of the fields is V gene, clone size, D gene, J gene, CDR3 DNA, CDR3 protein. A D gene is named only where the DNA matches it firmly. Only part of the rows carry a size: once, few, many, or a class if the clone is expanded.

TRBV7-9	-	-	TRBJ2-7	TGTGCCAGCAGCCCCCCCTCCGCGGGGTCGCTCGAGCAGTACTTC	CASSPPSAGSLEQYF
TRBV11-1	-	-	TRBJ2-5	TGTGCCAGCAGCTTAGACGGAATAGAGGAGACCCAGTACTTC	CASSLDGIEETQYF
TRBV28	-	-	TRBJ2-3	TGTGCCAGCAGTTTATCCATGGGCACAGATACGCAGTATTTT	CASSLSMGTDTQYF
TRBV29-1	-	-	TRBJ2-2	TGCAGCGTGCGGAGCACCGGGGAGCTGTTTTTT	CSVRSTGELFF
TRBV5-5	-	-	TRBJ2-3	TGTGCCAGCAGCTCGGGACACCGCAGCCCAGATACGCAGTATTTT	CASSSGHRSPDTQYF
TRBV5-4	-	TRBD1	TRBJ2-7	TGTGCCAGCAGCTGGCCGGACAGGTCCGCCGAGCAGTACTTC	CASSWPDRSAEQYF
TRBV10-2	-	-	TRBJ2-5	TGCGCCAGCAGTGAGCAGGGGACAGAGACCCAGTACTTC	CASSEQGTETQYF
TRBV13	-	-	TRBJ2-5	TGTGCCAGCAGCTTCCGAACTAGGAGAGAGACCCAGTACTTC	CASSFRTRRETQYF
TRBV10-1	-	-	TRBJ2-4	TGCGCCAGCAGTGACCGGGCAGGGGCCGGAGCCAAAAACATTCAGTACTTC	CASSDRAGAGAKNIQYF
TRBV28	-	TRBD1	TRBJ2-1	TGTGCCAGCAGGGGACAGGGGCCCTACAATGAGCAGTTCTTC	CASRGQGPYNEQFF
TRBV11-2	-	TRBD1	TRBJ2-2	TGTGCCAGCAGCTTAGGACAGGGGGCGACCGGGGAGCTGTTTTTT	CASSLGQGATGELFF
TRBV11-2	-	-	TRBJ2-5	TGTGCCTCCCGGAGAGGGCAAGAGACCCAGTACTTC	CASRRGQETQYF
TRBV25-1	-	TRBD2	TRBJ2-7	TGTGCCAGCAGTGAATGGACTAGCAGCAGTCTTGTCGAGCAGTACTTC	CASSEWTSSSLVEQYF
TRBV5-5	-	TRBD2	TRBJ2-7	TGTGCCAGCAGCCCTACTAGCGGGAGGGCCTACGAGCAGTACTTC	CASSPTSGRAYEQYF
TRBV7-2	-	-	TRBJ2-7	TGTGCCAGCAGCTTATCGCCGGACCCTACCTACGAGCAGTACTTC	CASSLSPDPTYEQYF
TRBV27	-	-	TRBJ2-7	TGTGCCAGCAGCCTCTGGGCAGGCCCTTCCTACGAGCAGTACTTC	CASSLWAGPSYEQYF
TRBV4-1	-	TRBD2	TRBJ2-1	TGCGCCAGCCAGCCGGGACTAGCGTTTATCAATGAGCAGTTCTTC	CASQPGLAFINEQFF
TRBV7-6	-	-	TRBJ2-5	TGTGCCAGCAGCTTACCTTTGGGTGGTCAGTACTTC	CASSLPLGGQYF
TRBV2	-	-	TRBJ1-1	TGTGCCACCAGGAACAGGGAAGGCACTGAAGCTTTCTTT	CATRNREGTEAFF
TRBV7-9	-	-	TRBJ2-1	TGTGCCAGCAGCCCCCCTCTGGCGGGGAGCTCCTACAATGAGCAGTTCTTC	CASSPPLAGSSYNEQFF
TRBV28	-	TRBD2	TRBJ2-1	TGTGCCAGCAGTTCTCCGGGACTAGCGGTTAATGAGCAGTTCTTC	CASSSPGLAVNEQFF
TRBV29-1	-	-	TRBJ2-7	TGCAGCGCTCTGACGGGGCCCGCGTCCTACGAGCAGTACTTC	CSALTGPASYEQYF
TRBV7-9	-	-	TRBJ1-1	TGTGCCAGCAGCCCCCTCCTCGGACCGGGGACTGAAGCTTTCTTT	CASSPLLGPGTEAFF
TRBV11-2	-	-	TRBJ2-7	TGTGCCAGCAGCTTAGTCCCAGGCGACTACGAGCAGTACTTC	CASSLVPGDYEQYF
TRBV27	-	-	TRBJ2-2	TGTGCCAGCGAGAATGTGGTCGGGGAGCTGTTTTTT	CASENVVGELFF
TRBV20-1	-	-	TRBJ1-1	TGCAGTGCTGAGATGAACACTGAAGCTTTCTTT	CSAEMNTEAFF
TRBV27	once	-	TRBJ2-7	TGTGCCAGCAGTTTAGCAGGCTCCTACGAGCAGTACTTC	CASSLAGSYEQYF
TRBV27	-	TRBD2	TRBJ2-5	TGTGCCAGCAGTCCCGGGCTAGCGGGATTATGGGAGACCCAGTACTTC	CASSPGLAGLWETQYF
TRBV9	-	TRBD2	TRBJ2-1	TGTGCCAGCAGCGATAGCGGGAACCACAATGAGCAGTTCTTC	CASSDSGNHNEQFF
TRBV6-5	-	-	TRBJ1-5	TGTGCCACTTCACCGGACAAAGGTCCGCCCCAGCATTTT	CATSPDKGPPQHF
TRBV4-1	-	-	TRBJ2-5	TGCGCCAGCAGCCGACCGGGACGGCAAGAGACCCAGTACTTC	CASSRPGRQETQYF
TRBV28	-	-	TRBJ2-7	TGTGCCAGCCTCTCCGGAACTCTCTACGAGCAGTACTTC	CASLSGTLYEQYF
TRBV5-6	-	TRBD1	TRBJ1-4	TGTGCCAGCAGCTTGGCGGGGACAGCATCTAATGAAAAACTGTTTTTT	CASSLAGTASNEKLFF
TRBV4-1	-	-	TRBJ1-6	TGCGCCAGCAGCCAGCAGAGCTCCTATAATTCACCCCTCCACTTT	CASSQQSSYNSPLHF
TRBV4-1	-	-	TRBJ2-5	TGCGCCAGCAGCCCTTCGGGGAGAGGGCAAGAGACCCAGTACTTC	CASSPSGRGQETQYF
TRBV19	few	-	TRBJ1-5	TGTGCCAGTAGTACCAGACACTCCGAGCTAAATCAGCCCCAGCATTTT	CASSTRHSELNQPQHF
TRBV28	-	TRBD2	TRBJ2-7	TGTGCCAGCAGTTTTTCGGTCGGCGAGCGGGAGTCCTACGAGCAGTACTTC	CASSFSVGERESYEQYF
TRBV28	once	-	TRBJ2-7	TGTGCCAGCAGTTTACCACAGAGGATGAGCTCCTACGAGCAGTACTTC	CASSLPQRMSSYEQYF
TRBV7-9	-	TRBD1	TRBJ1-5	TGTGCCAGCAGCCAGGGGGGACAGGCTAATCAGCCCCAGCATTTT	CASSQGGQANQPQHF
TRBV13	-	TRBD2	TRBJ2-2	TGTGCCAGCAAACGGGAGGGCAATGGTACCGGGGAGCTGTTTTTT	CASKREGNGTGELFF
TRBV25-1	-	-	TRBJ1-1	TGTGCCAGCAGTCTGGGGACGAACACTGAAGCTTTCTTT	CASSLGTNTEAFF
TRBV27	-	TRBD1	TRBJ1-4	TGTGCCAGCAGTTTATGGGGACAGCAGGGGGCTTATTCTGCAACTAATGAAAAACTGTTTTTT	CASSLWGQQGAYSATNEKLFF
TRBV7-9	-	-	TRBJ2-7	TGTGCCAGCAGCTTATCGGGAAGGGGAAGCTCCTACGAGCAGTACTTC	CASSLSGRGSSYEQYF
TRBV25-1	-	-	TRBJ1-2	TGTGCCAGCAGTGGACGAAAGGTCTCCCTCGGCTATGGCTACACCTTC	CASSGRKVSLGYGYTF
TRBV19	-	TRBD1	TRBJ2-1	TGTGCCAGTAGTATAGTCGGGGCAGGGGGCTTTGATGAGCAGTTCTTC	CASSIVGAGGFDEQFF
TRBV27	-	TRBD2	TRBJ2-2	TGTGCCAGCAGTTTAGGAGCGGGAGTTTCGGGGGAGCTGTTTTTT	CASSLGAGVSGELFF
TRBV2	-	TRBD1	TRBJ1-2	TGTGCCAGTACCGGGACAGGGGACCTTCTATATGGCTACACCTTC	CASTGTGDLLYGYTF
TRBV13	-	-	TRBJ2-7	TGTGCCAGCAGCCATGATTCCTACGAGCAGTACTTC	CASSHDSYEQYF
TRBV4-1	-	-	TRBJ2-3	TGCGCCAGCAGCCAAGAATGGTCCACAGATACGCAGTATTTT	CASSQEWSTDTQYF
TRBV2	-	-	TRBJ2-7	TGTGCCAGCAGTCCAGGGCGAGCGGGCCACGAGCAGTACTTC	CASSPGRAGHEQYF
TRBV27	few	-	TRBJ2-2	TGTGCCAGCAGTTTATCCACCGGGGAGCTGTTTTTT	CASSLSTGELFF